What follows describes a single T cell receptor (beta chain). Assay: immunoSEQ multiplex PCR; the TCRdb copy retains only in-frame clones and omits some. The sample records tens of thousands of clones, approximately 64% being singletons. These data belong to a study of PD-1 blockade in classical Hodgkin lymphoma. All patients relapsed after autologous stem cell transplantation, and brentuximab vedotin exposure varied. Germline V lookup: CDR1 MNHEY, CDR2 SVGAGI. Between the trimmed V and J ends, which lost 6 bases and 7 bases, there was a span of 18 bases. The CDR3 covers 15 residues. This rearrangement joins TRBV6-5 to TRBJ1-4; the D gene is possibly TRBD1 (5 bases). Specimen: peripheral blood mononuclear cells (PBMCs), collected at baseline. The clonotype originates from a human donor with classical Hodgkin lymphoma. The CDR3, as DNA: TGTGCCAGCAGAAACGGTCGGGGCTTCGGTGAAAAACTGTTTTTT. It encodes CASRNGRGFGEKLFF.